This T cell receptor (beta chain) came from a study of blood T cell repertoires in COVID-19. Generated by immunoSEQ multiplex PCR, the TCRdb table keeps only in-frame clones and is missing some. The sample lists hundreds of thousands of clones; roughly nine tenths were seen once. Sequenced input: peripheral blood. This clonotype originated in a woman aged 50 to 60 who had recovered from COVID-19.

CDR3 loop: CATRGLSYESSYNEQFF. DNA for the CDR3: TGTGCCACCCGAGGACTATCCTATGAAAGCTCCTACAATGAGCAGTTCTTC. This chain joins TRBV28 and TRBJ2-1, with D possibly being TRBD2 (6 bases). V was trimmed by 10 bases and J by 0 bases, leaving 22 bases between them. The CDR3 has 17 amino acids. Germline V CDR1 and CDR2: MDHEN, SYDVKM.